The 7 T cell receptor beta chains presented below share a single source sample, sequenced in a study of beta chain features in type 1 diabetes. The whole isolated RNA underwent reverse transcription, so sequencing captured expressed TCRB transcripts. Libraries were prepared by immunoSEQ multiplex PCR; TCRdb keeps only in-frame clonotypes and omits some of them. The profile shows about 16,000 clones, about 70% of them singletons. General observations from the study: TCRB CDR3s from Type 1 diabetes patients were moderately but significantly shorter in all four CD4+ subsets.

These receptors' targets are unknown. The sequenced sample consisted of stem cell memory CD4+ T cells from blood. Receptors originate from a man aged 30 to 45 with type 1 diabetes.

This clone was counted a few times. The chain uses TRBV29-1 and TRBJ2-7, with 9 bases lining up with TRBD1. J was trimmed by 5 bases and V by 3 bases; bases with no gene match: 8. CDR3 length: 14 residues. Germline V gene lookup returns CDR1 SQVTM and CDR2 ANQGSEA. The CDR3 DNA reads as TGCAGCGTTGAGGGACAGGGTTCCGACGACGAGCAGTACTTC. Encoded protein: CSVEGQGSDDEQYF.

The chain combines TRBV7-9 with TRBJ1-2; D is unresolved. Trimming pared 3 bases from V and 0 bases from J, leaving 5 bases between. This CDR3 spans 13 amino acids. Germline V gives CDR1 SEHNR, CDR2 FQNEAQ (reference sequence). This CDR3 reads CASSLAANYGYTF. CDR3 coding DNA: TGTGCCAGCAGCTTGGCAGCTAACTATGGCTACACCTTC. Complete variable domain (other parts from reference TRBV7-9 and TRBJ1-2): DTGVSQNPRHKITKRGQNVTFRCDPISEHNRLYWYRQTLGQGPEFLTYFQNEAQLEKSRLLSDRFSAERPKGSFSTLEIQRTEQGDSAMYLCASSLAANYGYTFGSGTRLTVV.

V and J are TRBV25-1 and TRBJ2-2, with 7 bases lining up with TRBD2. CDR1 is MGHDK, CDR2 SYGVNS, per germline. V lost 11 bases and J lost 7; bases outside the gene matches: 7. The length of the CDR3 is 12 residues. CDR3 bases: TGTGCCTCGGGGAGGGTCGGCGGGGAGCTGTTTTTT. It specifies CASGRVGGELFF.

The chain combines TRBV12-5 with TRBJ1-2; TRBD1 is a possible D gene (6 bases). CDR1 LGHNT and CDR2 FRNRAP come from the germline V gene. The CDR3 runs to 12 residues. Trimming shortened V by 6 bases and J by 7 bases, and 12 bases separated the two germline ends. CDR3 nucleotides: TGTGCTAGTGGCCGGACAGATGGTGGCTACACCTTC. Protein product: CASGRTDGGYTF.

V and J are TRBV28 and TRBJ1-2; 9 nucleotides line up with TRBD1. The CDR3 runs 14 residues. The germline gives CDR1 MDHEN, CDR2 SYDVKM. V was pared by 3 bases and J by 5 bases, with 4 bases of the junction left unmatched. The CDR3 loop reads CASSLGQGSYGYTF. CDR3 nucleotides: TGTGCCAGCAGTTTGGGACAGGGTTCGTATGGCTACACCTTC.

This clone was counted only a few times. The V and J genes are TRBV7-9 and TRBJ2-3; 10 bases are a match to TRBD2. J was trimmed by 0 bases and V by 4 bases; bases with no gene match: 7. This CDR3 has 17 residues. Germline lookup yields CDR1 SEHNR and CDR2 FQNEAQ (reference sequence). The CDR3 loop is CASSSPILAGSTDTQYF. Here the CDR3 DNA reads TGTGCCAGCAGCTCACCAATACTAGCGGGGAGCACAGATACGCAGTATTTT.

The gene calls are TRBV28 and TRBJ2-1; the D gene is possibly TRBD2 (6 bases). The CDR3 is made up of 12 amino acids. Germline V gene lookup returns CDR1 MDHEN and CDR2 SYDVKM. Trimming shortened V by 5 bases and J by 7 bases, and 9 bases separated the two germline ends. The CDR3 region is CASSLLANEQFF. In nucleotides, the CDR3 is TGTGCCAGCAGTCTCCTAGCGAATGAGCAGTTCTTC. Filled out from reference TRBV28 and TRBJ2-1, the complete variable domain reads DVKVTQSSRYLVKRTGEKVFLECVQDMDHENMFWYRQDPGLGLRLIYFSYDVKMKEKGDIPEGYSVSREKKERFSLILESASTNQTSMYLCASSLLANEQFFGPGTRLTVL.